Sequencing of this T cell receptor beta chain was carried out in a study of blood T cell repertoires in COVID-19. Original processing notes: Estimation of nucleated cell counts was performed using reference gene primer amplification. Using immunoSEQ multiplex PCR, the repertoire was profiled, and TCRdb retains in-frame clones only, with some absent. V and J calls and clone size are given by that table; D and trimming were obtained from the DNA. The table shows 33,000 or so clones, with roughly 91% occurring only once. V was trimmed by 4 bases and J by 7 bases, leaving 10 bases between them. Germline-derived CDR1 and CDR2 are MDHEN and SYDVKM. The CDR3 is 12 residues long.

The clonotype was recovered from a man in his 70s with active or convalescent COVID-19. Material: peripheral blood. V gene TRBV28 combines with J gene TRBJ1-2; no clear D gene. CDR3 DNA sequence: TGTGCCAGCAGTTCCAGTCACAGTGGCTACACCTTC. It codes for CASSSSHSGYTF.